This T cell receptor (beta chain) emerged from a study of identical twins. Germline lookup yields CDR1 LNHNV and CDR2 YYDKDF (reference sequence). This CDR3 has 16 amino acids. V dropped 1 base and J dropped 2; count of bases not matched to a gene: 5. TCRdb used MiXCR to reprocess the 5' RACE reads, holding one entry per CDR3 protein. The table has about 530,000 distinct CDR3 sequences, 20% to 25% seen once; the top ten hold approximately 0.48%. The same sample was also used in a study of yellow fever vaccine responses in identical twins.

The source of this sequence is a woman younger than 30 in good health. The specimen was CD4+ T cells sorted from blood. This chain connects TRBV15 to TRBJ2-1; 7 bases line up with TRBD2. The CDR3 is CATSRGGSGAYNEQFF. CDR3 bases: TGTGCCACCAGCAGAGGTGGGAGCGGGGCCTACAATGAGCAGTTCTTC.